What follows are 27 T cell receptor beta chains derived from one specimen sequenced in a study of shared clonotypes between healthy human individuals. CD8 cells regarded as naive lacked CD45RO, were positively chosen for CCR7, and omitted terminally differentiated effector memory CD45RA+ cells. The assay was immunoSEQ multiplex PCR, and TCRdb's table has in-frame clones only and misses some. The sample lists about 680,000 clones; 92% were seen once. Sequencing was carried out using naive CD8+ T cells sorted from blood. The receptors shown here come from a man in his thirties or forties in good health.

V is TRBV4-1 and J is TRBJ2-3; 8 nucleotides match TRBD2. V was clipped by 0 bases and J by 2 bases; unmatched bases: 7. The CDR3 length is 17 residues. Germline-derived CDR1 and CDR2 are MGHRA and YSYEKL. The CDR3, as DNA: TGCGCCAGCAGCCAAGATCCGGATAGCGGGGTCACAGATACGCAGTATTTT. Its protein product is CASSQDPDSGVTDTQYF.

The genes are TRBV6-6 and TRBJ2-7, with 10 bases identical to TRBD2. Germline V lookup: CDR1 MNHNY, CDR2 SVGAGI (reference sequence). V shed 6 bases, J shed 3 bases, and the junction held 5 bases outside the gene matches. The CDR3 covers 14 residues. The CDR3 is CASSPGTSVYEQYF. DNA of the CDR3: TGTGCCAGCAGCCCCGGGACTAGCGTCTACGAGCAGTACTTC.

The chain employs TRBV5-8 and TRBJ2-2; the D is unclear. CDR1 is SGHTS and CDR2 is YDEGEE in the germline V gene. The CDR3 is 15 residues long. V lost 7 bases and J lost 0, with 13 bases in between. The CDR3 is CASWWLDANTGELFF. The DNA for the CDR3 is TGTGCCAGCTGGTGGTTAGACGCGAACACCGGGGAGCTGTTTTTT. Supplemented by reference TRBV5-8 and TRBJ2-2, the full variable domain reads EAGVTQSPTHLIKTRGQQATLRCSPISGHTSVYWYQQALGLGLQFLLWYDEGEERNRGNFPPRFSGRQFPNYSSELNVNALELEDSALYLCASWWLDANTGELFFGEGSRLTVL.

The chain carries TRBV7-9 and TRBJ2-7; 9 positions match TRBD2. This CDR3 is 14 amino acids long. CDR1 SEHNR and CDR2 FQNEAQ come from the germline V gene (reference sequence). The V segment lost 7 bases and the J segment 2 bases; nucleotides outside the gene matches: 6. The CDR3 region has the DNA TGTGCCAGCACCTCCGGGACTAGCACCTACGAGCAGTACTTC. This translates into CASTSGTSTYEQYF.

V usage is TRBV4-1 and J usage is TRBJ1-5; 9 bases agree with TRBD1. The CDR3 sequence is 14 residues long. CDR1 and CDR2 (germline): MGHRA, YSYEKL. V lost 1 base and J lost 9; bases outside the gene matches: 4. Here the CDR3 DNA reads TGCGCCAGCAGCCAAGGGACAGGGGACTGGCCCCAGCATTTT. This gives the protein CASSQGTGDWPQHF.

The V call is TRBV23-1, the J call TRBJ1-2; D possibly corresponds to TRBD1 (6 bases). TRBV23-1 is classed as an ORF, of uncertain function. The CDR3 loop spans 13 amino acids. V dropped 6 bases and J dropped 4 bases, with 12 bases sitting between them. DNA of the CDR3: TGCGCCAGCAGATCACAGGGCTTCTATGGCTACACCTTC. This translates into CASRSQGFYGYTF.

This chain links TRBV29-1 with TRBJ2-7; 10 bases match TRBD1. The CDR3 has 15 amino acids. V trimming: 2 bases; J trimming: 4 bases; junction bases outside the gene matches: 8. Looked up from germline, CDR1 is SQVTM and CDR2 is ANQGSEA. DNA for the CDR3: TGCAGCGTTGAACCGACGGGACAGGGGAGATACGAGCAGTACTTC. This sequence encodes CSVEPTGQGRYEQYF.

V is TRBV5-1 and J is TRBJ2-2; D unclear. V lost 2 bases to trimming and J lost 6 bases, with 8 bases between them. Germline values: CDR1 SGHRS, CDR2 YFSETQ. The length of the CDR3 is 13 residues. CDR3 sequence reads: CASSFSPAGELFF. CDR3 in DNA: TGCGCCAGCAGCTTCTCTCCGGCCGGGGAGCTGTTTTTT.

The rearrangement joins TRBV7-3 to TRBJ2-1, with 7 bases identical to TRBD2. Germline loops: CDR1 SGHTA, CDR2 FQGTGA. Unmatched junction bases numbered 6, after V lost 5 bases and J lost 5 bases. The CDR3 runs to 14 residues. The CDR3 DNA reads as TGTGCCAGCAGCCCCCTGGGACTAAACAATGAGCAGTTCTTC. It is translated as CASSPLGLNNEQFF.

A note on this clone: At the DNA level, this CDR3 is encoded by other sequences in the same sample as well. CDR3 nucleotides: TGCGCCAGCAGCTTGAGGCAGGGGGCTTACGAGCAGTACTTC. It codes for CASSLRQGAYEQYF. The rearrangement joins TRBV5-1 to TRBJ2-7; TRBD1 aligns across 8 bases. Germline V CDR1 and CDR2: SGHRS, YFSETQ. The CDR3 covers 14 residues. V was clipped by 1 base and J by 4 bases; unmatched bases: 4.

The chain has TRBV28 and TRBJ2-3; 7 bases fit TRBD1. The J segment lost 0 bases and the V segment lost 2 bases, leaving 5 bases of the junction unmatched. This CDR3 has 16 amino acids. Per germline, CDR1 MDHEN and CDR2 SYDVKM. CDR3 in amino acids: CASSLGQGVSTDTQYF. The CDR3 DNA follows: TGTGCCAGCAGTTTAGGCCAGGGGGTTAGCACAGATACGCAGTATTTT.

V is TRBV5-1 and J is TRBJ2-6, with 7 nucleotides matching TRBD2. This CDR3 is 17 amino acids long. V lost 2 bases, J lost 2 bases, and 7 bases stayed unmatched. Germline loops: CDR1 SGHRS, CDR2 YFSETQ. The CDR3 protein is CASSFLWEGPGANVLTF. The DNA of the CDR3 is TGCGCCAGCAGCTTTTTGTGGGAGGGCCCTGGGGCCAACGTCCTGACTTTC.

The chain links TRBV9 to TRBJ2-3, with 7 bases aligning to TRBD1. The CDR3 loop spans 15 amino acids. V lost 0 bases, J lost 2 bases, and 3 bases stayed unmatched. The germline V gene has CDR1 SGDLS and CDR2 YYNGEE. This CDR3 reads CASSVGTGPTDTQYF. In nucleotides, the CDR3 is TGTGCCAGCAGCGTAGGGACAGGCCCCACAGATACGCAGTATTTT.

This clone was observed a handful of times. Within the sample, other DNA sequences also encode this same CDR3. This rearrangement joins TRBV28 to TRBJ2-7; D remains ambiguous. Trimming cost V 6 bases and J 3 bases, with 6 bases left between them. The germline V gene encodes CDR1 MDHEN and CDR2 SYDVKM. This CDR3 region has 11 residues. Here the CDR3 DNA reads TGTGCCAGCAGCGGATTCTACGAGCAGTACTTC. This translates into CASSGFYEQYF.

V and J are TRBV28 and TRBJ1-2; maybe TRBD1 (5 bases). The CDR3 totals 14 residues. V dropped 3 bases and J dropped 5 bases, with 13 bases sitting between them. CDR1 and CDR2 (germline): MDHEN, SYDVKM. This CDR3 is CASSFFAGGYGYTF. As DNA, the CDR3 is TGTGCCAGCAGTTTCTTTGCGGGGGGGTATGGCTACACCTTC.

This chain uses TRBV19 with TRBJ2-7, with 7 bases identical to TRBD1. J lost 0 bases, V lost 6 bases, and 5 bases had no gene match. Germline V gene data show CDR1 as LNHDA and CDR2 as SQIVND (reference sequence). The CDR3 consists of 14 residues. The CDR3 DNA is TGTGCCAGTAGGGAGGACAGGAGCTCCTACGAGCAGTACTTC. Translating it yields CASREDRSSYEQYF.

The CDR3 coding sequence is TGTGCCATCAGTGAGACACCTTCCTACGAGCAGTACTTC. Its protein product is CAISETPSYEQYF. The chain couples TRBV10-3 to TRBJ2-7; D not certain. V was cut by 2 bases and J by 1 base, with 6 bases left in between. The germline gives CDR1 ENHRY, CDR2 SYGVKD. This CDR3 has 13 residues.

The CDR3 DNA is TGCGCCAGCAGCGGAGATGGAGCTGAAGCTTTCTTT. Amino acids: CASSGDGAEAFF. The chain carries TRBV10-2 and TRBJ1-1; D gene uncertain. CDR1 and CDR2 from the germline V gene are WSHSY and SAAADI. V was cut by 6 bases and J by 6 bases, with 11 bases left in between. The CDR3 has 12 residues.

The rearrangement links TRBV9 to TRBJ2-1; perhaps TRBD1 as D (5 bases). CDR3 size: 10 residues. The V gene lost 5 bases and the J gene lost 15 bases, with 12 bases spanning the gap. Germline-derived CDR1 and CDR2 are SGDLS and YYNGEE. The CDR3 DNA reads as TGTGCCAGCAGTGGCAGGGTATTGTTCTTC. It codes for CASSGRVLFF.

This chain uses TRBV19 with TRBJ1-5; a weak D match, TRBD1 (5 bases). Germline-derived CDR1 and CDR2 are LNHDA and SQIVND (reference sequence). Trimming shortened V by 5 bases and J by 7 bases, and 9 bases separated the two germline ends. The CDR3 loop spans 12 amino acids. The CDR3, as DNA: TGTGCCAGTAGTCAGGGAATGCAGCCCCAGCATTTT. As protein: CASSQGMQPQHF.

This chain's CDR3 is CASSPIGTGPREQFF. CDR3 DNA: TGTGCCAGCTCACCAATCGGCACGGGTCCGAGGGAGCAGTTCTTC. V gene TRBV18 combines with J gene TRBJ2-1; no clear D. The V gene lost 2 bases and the J gene lost 10 bases, with 18 bases spanning the gap. CDR1 and CDR2 (germline): KGHSH, LQKENI. The length of the CDR3 is 15 residues.

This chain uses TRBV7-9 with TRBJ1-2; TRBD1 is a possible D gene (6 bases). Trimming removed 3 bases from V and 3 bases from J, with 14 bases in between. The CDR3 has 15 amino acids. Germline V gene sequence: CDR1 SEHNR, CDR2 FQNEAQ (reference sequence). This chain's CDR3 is CASSFNRAFYYGYTF. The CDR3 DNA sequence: TGTGCCAGCAGCTTCAACAGGGCGTTTTACTATGGCTACACCTTC. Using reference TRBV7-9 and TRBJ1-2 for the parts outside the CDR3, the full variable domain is DTGVSQNPRHKITKRGQNVTFRCDPISEHNRLYWYRQTLGQGPEFLTYFQNEAQLEKSRLLSDRFSAERPKGSFSTLEIQRTEQGDSAMYLCASSFNRAFYYGYTFGSGTRLTVV.

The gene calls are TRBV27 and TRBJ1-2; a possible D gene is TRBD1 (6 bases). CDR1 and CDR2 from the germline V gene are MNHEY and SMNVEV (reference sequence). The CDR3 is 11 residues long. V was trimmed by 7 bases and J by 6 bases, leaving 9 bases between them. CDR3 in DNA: TGTGCCAGCACGGGGGGGCATGGCTACACCTTC. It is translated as CASTGGHGYTF.

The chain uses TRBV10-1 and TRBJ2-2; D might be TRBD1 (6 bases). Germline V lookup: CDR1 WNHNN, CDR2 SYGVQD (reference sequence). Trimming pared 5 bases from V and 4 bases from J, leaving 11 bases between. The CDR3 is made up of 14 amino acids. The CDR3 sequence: CASSRNRATGELFF. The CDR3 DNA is TGCGCCAGCAGTCGTAACAGGGCCACCGGGGAGCTGTTTTTT.

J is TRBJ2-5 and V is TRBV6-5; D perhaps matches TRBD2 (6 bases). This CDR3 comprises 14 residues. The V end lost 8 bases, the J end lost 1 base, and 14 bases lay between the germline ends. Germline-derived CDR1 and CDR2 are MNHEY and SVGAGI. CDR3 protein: CASHGIGGQETQYF. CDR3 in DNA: TGTGCCAGCCATGGGATCGGGGGCCAAGAGACCCAGTACTTC.

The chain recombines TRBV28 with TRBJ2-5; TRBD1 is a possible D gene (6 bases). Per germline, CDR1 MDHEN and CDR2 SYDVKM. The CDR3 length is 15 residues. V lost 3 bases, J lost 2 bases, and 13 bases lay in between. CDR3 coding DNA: TGTGCCAGCAGTTTCGGAACAGGGTATCAAGAGACCCAGTACTTC. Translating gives CASSFGTGYQETQYF.

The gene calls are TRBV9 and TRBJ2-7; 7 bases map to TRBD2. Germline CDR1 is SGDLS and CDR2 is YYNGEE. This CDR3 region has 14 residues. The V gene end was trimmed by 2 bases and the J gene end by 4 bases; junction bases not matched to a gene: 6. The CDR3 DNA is TGTGCCAGCAGCGTGGCTAGCGGTCATTACGAGCAGTACTTC. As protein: CASSVASGHYEQYF. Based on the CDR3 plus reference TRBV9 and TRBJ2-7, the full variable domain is DSGVTQTPKHLITATGQRVTLRCSPRSGDLSVYWYQQSLDQGLQFLIQYYNGEERAKGNILERFSAQQFPDLHSELNLSSLELGDSALYFCASSVASGHYEQYFGPGTRLTVT.